The next 20 T cell receptor beta chains were all read from a single sample in a study of cytomegalovirus exposure and HLA in healthy donors. PCR employed 60 Vbeta and 13 Jbeta primers. TCRdb keeps only in-frame clones here, not all; method: immunoSEQ multiplex PCR. The table lists 150,000 or so clones, roughly 84% of them singletons. What was sequenced was PBMCs. These receptors all stem from a man between 25 and 39 years old in good health and CMV-seronegative.

The chain links TRBV5-1 to TRBJ1-6, with D perhaps matching TRBD1 (6 bases). Germline CDR1 and CDR2: SGHRS and YFSETQ. V lost 4 bases and J lost 8, with 13 bases in between. This CDR3 comprises 14 residues. As DNA, the CDR3 is TGCGCCAGCAGCGCCGGACAGATTGATTCACCCCTCCACTTT. It yields the protein CASSAGQIDSPLHF.

This clone was seen just once. The chain recombines TRBV9 with TRBJ2-6; possibly TRBD2 for D (6 bases). The CDR3 extends over 18 amino acids. Germline V gene sequence: CDR1 SGDLS, CDR2 YYNGEE. V was cut by 0 bases and J by 4 bases, with 17 bases left in between. The CDR3 DNA sequence: TGTGCCAGCAGCGTAGACTTGCGGGGCTCCTCCGGGGCCAACGTCCTGACTTTC. Amino acids: CASSVDLRGSSGANVLTF.

The chain links TRBV7-2 to TRBJ2-5, with TRBD2 identical over 9 bases. CDR3 size: 15 residues. Germline V lookup: CDR1 SGHTA, CDR2 FQGNSA. V dropped 1 base and J dropped 2; count of bases not matched to a gene: 2. The CDR3 DNA follows: TGTGCCAGCAGCTTAGTGACTAGCGGACAAGAGACCCAGTACTTC. Amino acids: CASSLVTSGQETQYF.

This chain uses TRBV7-9 with TRBJ1-5; the D gene is possibly TRBD1 (5 bases). CDR1 SEHNR and CDR2 FQNEAQ come from the germline V gene (reference sequence). V was cut by 5 bases and J by 11 bases, with 19 bases left in between. This CDR3 spans 14 amino acids. This chain's CDR3 is CASSEGAGLVAQHF. CDR3 sequence (DNA): TGTGCCAGCAGCGAAGGGGCAGGTTTGGTCGCCCAGCATTTT.

This sequence joins TRBV5-1 and TRBJ1-4; 7 bases agree with TRBD1. CDR1 and CDR2 from the germline V gene are SGHRS and YFSETQ. The V segment lost 0 bases and the J segment 5 bases; nucleotides outside the gene matches: 4. The CDR3 contains 15 residues. DNA of the CDR3: TGCGCCAGCAGCTTGGTCACAGGGGCGAATGAAAAACTGTTTTTT. This translates into CASSLVTGANEKLFF.

By its share, this clone is medium-sized (0.01 to 0.1%). CDR3 loop: CASSASPDGYEQFF. The CDR3 DNA reads as TGTGCCAGCAGTGCTTCACCCGACGGGTATGAGCAGTTCTTC. The rearrangement links TRBV6-4 to TRBJ2-1; D is uncertain. From germline, CDR1 is MRHNA and CDR2 SNTAGT. This CDR3 has 14 amino acids. Trimming cost V 4 bases and J 8 bases, with 15 bases left between them.

The chain combines TRBV29-1 with TRBJ1-4, with D possibly TRBD1 on 5 matching bases. The CDR3 sequence is 13 residues long. Trimming removed 4 bases at V and 8 bases at J, with 14 bases between. CDR1 is SQVTM, CDR2 ANQGSEA, per germline. The CDR3 protein is CSVGRGGEEKLFF. The CDR3 region has the DNA TGCAGCGTTGGGAGGGGAGGGGAGGAAAAACTGTTTTTT.

This chain links TRBV12-5 with TRBJ2-2, with TRBD2 identical over 7 bases. This CDR3 contains 15 residues. CDR1 is LGHNT, CDR2 FRNRAP, per germline. With 6 bases clipped from V and 3 bases from J, the junction kept 7 bases outside the gene matches. CDR3 sequence: CASGRGGGDTGELFF. The CDR3 DNA sequence: TGTGCTAGTGGACGAGGCGGGGGAGACACCGGGGAGCTGTTTTTT.

The chain combines TRBV5-1 with TRBJ2-5, with D possibly being TRBD2 (6 bases). Germline lookup yields CDR1 SGHRS and CDR2 YFSETQ. The CDR3 runs to 13 residues. Trimming took 7 bases from V and 3 from J, leaving 13 bases between them. CDR3 sequence reads: CASGKGGKETQYF. CDR3 bases: TGCGCCAGCGGGAAAGGCGGGAAAGAGACCCAGTACTTC.

V and J are TRBV5-1 and TRBJ2-1; D might be TRBD2 (5 bases). CDR1 SGHRS and CDR2 YFSETQ come from the germline V gene. CDR3 length: 16 amino acids. The V end was cut by 3 bases, the J end by 4 bases, with 17 bases between. CDR3 DNA: TGCGCCAGCAGCTCGGAGGTGAGTCGCTTATACAATGAGCAGTTCTTC. Protein product: CASSSEVSRLYNEQFF. The variable domain in full, completed from reference TRBV5-1 and TRBJ2-1, reads KAGVTQTPRYLIKTRGQQVTLSCSPISGHRSVSWYQQTPGQGLQFLFEYFSETQRNKGNFPGRFSGRQFSNSRSEMNVSTLELGDSALYLCASSSEVSRLYNEQFFGPGTRLTVL.

This chain joins TRBV19 and TRBJ1-2; D unresolved. From germline, CDR1 is LNHDA and CDR2 SQIVND (reference sequence). The CDR3 sequence is 12 residues long. Deletions cut 6 bases from V and 3 bases from J, with 8 bases between. CDR3 in amino acids: CASSTRHYGYTF. The DNA of the CDR3 is TGTGCCAGTAGCACACGCCACTATGGCTACACCTTC.

This clone has a single count. V usage is TRBV28 and J usage is TRBJ2-5, with 11 bases fitting TRBD1. Per germline, CDR1 MDHEN and CDR2 SYDVKM. V trimming: 4 bases; J trimming: 5 bases; junction bases outside the gene matches: 6. The CDR3 loop spans 15 amino acids. For the CDR3, the DNA is TGTGCCAGCAGTTCCCCCAGGGACAGGGGGGAGACCCAGTACTTC. Protein sequence: CASSSPRDRGETQYF.

V is TRBV30 and J is TRBJ2-7; D is possibly TRBD2 (6 bases). CDR1 and CDR2 (germline): GTSNPN, SVGIG (reference sequence). The CDR3 loop spans 14 amino acids. Trimming pared 2 bases from V and 6 bases from J, leaving 17 bases between. The CDR3 nucleotides read TGTGCCTGGAGTCGCACGGCGGGGAAACGCGAGCAGTACTTC. Protein: CAWSRTAGKREQYF.

This clone was seen only a few times. The chain joins TRBV6-5 to TRBJ1-5, with TRBD1 as a possible D gene (5 bases). Deletions cut 7 bases from V and 2 bases from J, with 12 bases between. CDR3 length equals 14 residues. The germline V gene encodes CDR1 MNHEY and CDR2 SVGAGI. The CDR3 here is CASNQGGGNQPQHF. In nucleotides, the CDR3 is TGTGCCAGCAATCAGGGAGGTGGCAATCAGCCCCAGCATTTT.

This clone was seen a handful of times. The chain links TRBV5-1 to TRBJ2-1; 7 nucleotides match TRBD1. In germline, CDR1 is SGHRS, CDR2 YFSETQ. The J segment lost 5 bases and the V segment lost 0 bases, leaving 5 bases of the junction unmatched. The CDR3 has 15 amino acids. The CDR3 is CASSLVQGKNNEQFF. The DNA for the CDR3 is TGCGCCAGCAGCTTGGTACAGGGGAAAAACAATGAGCAGTTCTTC.

The sample holds one count of this clone. V and J are TRBV29-1 and TRBJ2-5, with 8 bases aligning to TRBD1. Germline CDR1 reads SQVTM; CDR2 reads ANQGSEA. The CDR3 loop spans 12 amino acids. J lost 2 bases, V lost 4 bases, and 0 bases had no gene match. CDR3 region: CSVGQGQETQYF. CDR3 coding DNA: TGCAGCGTTGGACAGGGGCAAGAGACCCAGTACTTC.

The table lists this clone with a count of one. The gene calls are TRBV28 and TRBJ2-1, with TRBD1 identical over 11 bases. CDR3 length: 15 residues. CDR1 and CDR2 (germline): MDHEN, SYDVKM. V shed 2 bases, J shed 6 bases, and the junction held 3 bases outside the gene matches. The CDR3 loop reads CASSLGGTGGNEQFF. CDR3 coding DNA: TGTGCCAGCAGTTTAGGAGGGACAGGGGGCAATGAGCAGTTCTTC.

The chain carries TRBV6-4 and TRBJ2-3, with 9 bases aligning to TRBD1. In germline, CDR1 is MRHNA, CDR2 SNTAGT. V lost 3 bases, J lost 5 bases, and 3 bases stayed unmatched. This CDR3 region has 14 residues. The CDR3 spells CASSEQGAEDTQYF. The CDR3 nucleotides read TGTGCCAGCAGTGAACAGGGGGCAGAAGATACGCAGTATTTT.

This chain links TRBV19 with TRBJ1-6; the D gene is possibly TRBD1 (6 bases). CDR1 is LNHDA, CDR2 SQIVND, per germline (reference sequence). This CDR3 region has 15 residues. V was trimmed by 9 bases and J by 10 bases, leaving 22 bases between them. The CDR3 sequence: CASSRDKSTGSPLHF. CDR3 DNA sequence: TGTGCCAGCTCTAGGGACAAAAGTACGGGCTCACCCCTCCACTTT.

The gene calls are TRBV6-1 and TRBJ1-6; perhaps TRBD1 as D (5 bases). This CDR3 region has 14 residues. V dropped 8 bases and J dropped 5 bases, with 13 bases sitting between them. Germline assignment: CDR1 MNHNS and CDR2 SASEGT. CDR3 coding DNA: TGTGCCAGCGGGATCAGGGTAAATAATTCACCCCTCCACTTT. It is translated as CASGIRVNNSPLHF.